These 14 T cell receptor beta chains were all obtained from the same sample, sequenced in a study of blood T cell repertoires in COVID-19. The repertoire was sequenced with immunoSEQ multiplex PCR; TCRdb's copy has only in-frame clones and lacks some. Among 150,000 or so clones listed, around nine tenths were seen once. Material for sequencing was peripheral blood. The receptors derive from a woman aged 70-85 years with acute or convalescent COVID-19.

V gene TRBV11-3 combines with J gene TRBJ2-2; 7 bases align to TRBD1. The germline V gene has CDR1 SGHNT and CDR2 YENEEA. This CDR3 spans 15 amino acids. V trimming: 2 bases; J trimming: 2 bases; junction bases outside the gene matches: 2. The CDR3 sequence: CASSLTGANTGELFF. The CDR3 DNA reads TGTGCCAGCAGCTTAACAGGGGCCAACACCGGGGAGCTGTTTTTT.

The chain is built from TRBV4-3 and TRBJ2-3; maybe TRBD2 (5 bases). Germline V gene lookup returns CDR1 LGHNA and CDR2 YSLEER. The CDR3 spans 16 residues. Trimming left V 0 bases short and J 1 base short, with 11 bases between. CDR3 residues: CASSQDAGRGTDTQYF. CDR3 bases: TGCGCCAGCAGCCAAGATGCGGGCCGCGGCACAGATACGCAGTATTTT.

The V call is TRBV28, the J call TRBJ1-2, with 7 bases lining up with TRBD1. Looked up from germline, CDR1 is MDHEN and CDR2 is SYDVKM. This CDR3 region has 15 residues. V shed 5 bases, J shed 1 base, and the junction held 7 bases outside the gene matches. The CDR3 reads CASSTQGGGNYGYTF. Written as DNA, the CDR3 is TGTGCCAGCAGTACTCAGGGGGGCGGTAACTATGGCTACACCTTC.

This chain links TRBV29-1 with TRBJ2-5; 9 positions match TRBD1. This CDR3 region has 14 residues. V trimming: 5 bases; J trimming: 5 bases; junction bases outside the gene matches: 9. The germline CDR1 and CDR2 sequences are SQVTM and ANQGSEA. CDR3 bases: TGCAGCGTTTTCACAGGGGGCTTAGGGGAGACCCAGTACTTC. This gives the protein CSVFTGGLGETQYF.

Here the CDR3 reads CAWSVQGAFNEKLFF. The CDR3 bases are TGTGCCTGGAGTGTACAGGGGGCCTTTAATGAAAAACTGTTTTTT. The J gene is TRBJ1-4, the V gene TRBV30; 9 nucleotides line up with TRBD1. The germline V gene has CDR1 GTSNPN and CDR2 SVGIG (reference sequence). The CDR3 length is 15 residues. The ends lost 0 bases at V and 4 bases at J; junction bases unmatched: 3.

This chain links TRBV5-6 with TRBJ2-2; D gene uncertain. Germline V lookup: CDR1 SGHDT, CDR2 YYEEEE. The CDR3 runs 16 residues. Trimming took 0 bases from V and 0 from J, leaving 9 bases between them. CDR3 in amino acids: CASSLAPRSNTGELFF. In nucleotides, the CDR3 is TGTGCCAGCAGCTTGGCCCCTCGTTCGAACACCGGGGAGCTGTTTTTT.

Here the CDR3 DNA reads TGTGCCAGCAGTCCCGGGGGACTCCACACTAGCGGGGGAAAAGAGACCCAGTACTTC. Protein product: CASSPGGLHTSGGKETQYF. This chain connects TRBV28 to TRBJ2-5, with 11 bases lining up with TRBD2. The germline gives CDR1 MDHEN, CDR2 SYDVKM. The CDR3 covers 19 residues. After removal of 5 bases from V and 3 bases from J, the junction contained 17 bases not matched to a gene.

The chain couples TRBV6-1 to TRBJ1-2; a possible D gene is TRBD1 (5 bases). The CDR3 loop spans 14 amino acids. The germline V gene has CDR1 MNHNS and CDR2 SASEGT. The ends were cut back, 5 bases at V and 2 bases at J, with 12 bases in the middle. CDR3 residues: CASSSSTANYGYTF. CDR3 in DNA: TGTGCCAGCAGTTCCTCGACAGCCAACTATGGCTACACCTTC.

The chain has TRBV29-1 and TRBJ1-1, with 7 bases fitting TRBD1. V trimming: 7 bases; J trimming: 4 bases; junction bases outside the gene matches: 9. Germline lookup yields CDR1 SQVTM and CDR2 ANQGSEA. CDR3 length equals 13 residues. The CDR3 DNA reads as TGCAGCGGGGATAGGGGGCTGGGCACTGAAGCTTTCTTT. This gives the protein CSGDRGLGTEAFF. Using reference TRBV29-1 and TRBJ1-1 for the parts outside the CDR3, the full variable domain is SAVISQKPSRDICQRGTSLTIQCQVDSQVTMMFWYRQQPGQSLTLIATANQGSEATYESGFVIDKFPISRPNLTFSTLTVSNMSPEDSSIYLCSGDRGLGTEAFFGQGTRLTVV.

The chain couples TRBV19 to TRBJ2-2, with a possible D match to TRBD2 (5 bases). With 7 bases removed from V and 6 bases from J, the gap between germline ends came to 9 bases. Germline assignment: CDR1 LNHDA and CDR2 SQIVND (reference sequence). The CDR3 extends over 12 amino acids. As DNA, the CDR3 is TGTGCCAGTATTCGAGGGTCCGGGGAGCTGTTTTTT. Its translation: CASIRGSGELFF.

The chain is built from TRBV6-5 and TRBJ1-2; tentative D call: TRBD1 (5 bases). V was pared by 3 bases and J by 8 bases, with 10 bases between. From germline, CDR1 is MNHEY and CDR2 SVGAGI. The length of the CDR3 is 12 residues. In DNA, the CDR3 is TGTGCCAGCAGTTATAGACGGGGGGGCTACACCTTC. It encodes CASSYRRGGYTF.

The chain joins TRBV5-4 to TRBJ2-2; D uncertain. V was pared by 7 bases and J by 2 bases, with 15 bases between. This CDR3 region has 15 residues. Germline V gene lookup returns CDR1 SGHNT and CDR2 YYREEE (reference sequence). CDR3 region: CASQDRRRNTGELFF. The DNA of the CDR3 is TGTGCCAGCCAGGATCGAAGACGAAACACCGGGGAGCTGTTTTTT.

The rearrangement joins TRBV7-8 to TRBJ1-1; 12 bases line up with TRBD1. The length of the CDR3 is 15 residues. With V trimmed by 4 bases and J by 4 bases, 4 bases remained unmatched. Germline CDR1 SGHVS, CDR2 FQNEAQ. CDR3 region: CASSWDRGLGTEAFF. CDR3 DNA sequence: TGTGCCAGCAGCTGGGACAGGGGGCTCGGCACTGAAGCTTTCTTT.

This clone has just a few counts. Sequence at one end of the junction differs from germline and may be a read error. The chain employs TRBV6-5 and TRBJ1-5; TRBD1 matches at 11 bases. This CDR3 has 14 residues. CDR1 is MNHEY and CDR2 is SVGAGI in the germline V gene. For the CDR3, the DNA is TGTGCCAGCAGCCGGACAGGGGGCAAACAGCCCCAGCATTTT. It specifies CASSRTGGKQPQHF.